These 16 T cell receptor beta chains came from one sample sequenced in a study of blood T cell repertoires in COVID-19. The data were produced by immunoSEQ multiplex PCR, yet TCRdb's version contains in-frame clones alone and is incomplete. The sample contains roughly 200,000 clones, approximately 87% of which appear only once. Sequenced input: peripheral blood. All receptors come from a man aged 55 to 69 who had recovered from COVID-19.

The table lists this clone with a few counts. The chain is built from TRBV7-8 and TRBJ2-2, with D perhaps matching TRBD1 (5 bases). CDR1 SGHVS and CDR2 FQNEAQ come from the germline V gene. The CDR3 sequence is 15 residues long. Between the trimmed V and J ends, which lost 8 bases and 4 bases, there was a span of 17 bases. The DNA for the CDR3 is TGTGCCAGCGGTCTGTCGCAGGGATCCACCGGGGAGCTGTTTTTT. It codes for CASGLSQGSTGELFF.

The chain uses TRBV24-1 and TRBJ2-2; 7 bases are shared with TRBD1. This CDR3 has 13 residues. In germline, CDR1 is KGHDR, CDR2 SFDVKD. The J segment lost 6 bases and the V segment lost 8 bases, leaving 5 bases of the junction unmatched. CDR3 in amino acids: CATKTGPAGELFF. CDR3 DNA sequence: TGTGCCACCAAGACAGGGCCAGCCGGGGAGCTGTTTTTT.

This clone has more than one count but fewer than ten. V and J are TRBV6-5 and TRBJ2-3; the D gene is possibly TRBD1 (5 bases). Germline CDR1 is MNHEY and CDR2 is SVGAGI. Trimming cost V 10 bases and J 6 bases, with 11 bases left between them. This CDR3 is 11 amino acids long. The CDR3 bases are TGTGCCACCCAGGGTTTGGATACGCAGTATTTT. Translating it yields CATQGLDTQYF.

V and J are TRBV18 and TRBJ1-5; 9 positions match TRBD1. This CDR3 contains 18 residues. Germline V gene lookup returns CDR1 KGHSH and CDR2 LQKENI. J lost 0 bases, V lost 4 bases, and 10 bases had no gene match. Here the CDR3 reads CASSLKTGGIDSNQPQHF. Here the CDR3 DNA reads TGTGCCAGCTCACTAAAGACAGGGGGGATTGATAGCAATCAGCCCCAGCATTTT.

This clone was observed once. The rearrangement joins TRBV29-1 to TRBJ1-1; 10 nucleotides match TRBD1. Germline loops: CDR1 SQVTM, CDR2 ANQGSEA. The CDR3 consists of 15 residues. V dropped 2 bases and J dropped 0; count of bases not matched to a gene: 3. The CDR3 nucleotides are TGCAGCGTTGAAACGACAGGGGGCATGAACACTGAAGCTTTCTTT. It codes for CSVETTGGMNTEAFF.

The chain uses TRBV5-4 and TRBJ1-2; 7 bases align to TRBD1. The germline V gene has CDR1 SGHNT and CDR2 YYREEE (reference sequence). V trimming: 9 bases; J trimming: 4 bases; junction bases outside the gene matches: 6. The CDR3 is made up of 12 amino acids. CDR3 sequence reads: CAIPTGSYGYTF. The CDR3 coding sequence is TGTGCCATCCCGACAGGGAGCTATGGCTACACCTTC.

CDR3 sequence: CASSPGLAGGETQYF. CDR3 nucleotide sequence: TGCGCCAGCAGCCCGGGACTAGCGGGGGGAGAGACCCAGTACTTC. The J gene is TRBJ2-5, the V gene TRBV5-1; 15 bases align to TRBD2. V lost 4 bases, J lost 4 bases, and 2 bases stayed unmatched. Germline-derived CDR1 and CDR2 are SGHRS and YFSETQ. This CDR3 comprises 15 residues.

The CDR3 DNA reads TGTGCCACCTCAGACAGGGAGCGGTTTCGCTATGGCTACACCTTC. Its protein product is CATSDRERFRYGYTF. The rearrangement links TRBV19 to TRBJ1-2, with 7 bases identical to TRBD1. The CDR3 contains 15 residues. Germline V gene lookup returns CDR1 LNHDA and CDR2 SQIVND (reference sequence). The V segment lost 10 bases and the J segment 4 bases; nucleotides outside the gene matches: 15.

The V call is TRBV28, the J call TRBJ2-2; maybe TRBD2 (6 bases). From germline, CDR1 is MDHEN and CDR2 SYDVKM. The ends were cut back, 5 bases at V and 1 base at J, with 11 bases in the middle. The CDR3 has 15 residues. CDR3 amino acids: CASSRGAGNTGELFF. CDR3 DNA: TGTGCCAGCAGTCGGGGAGCGGGGAACACCGGGGAGCTGTTTTTT.

The chain employs TRBV6-5 and TRBJ2-3; maybe TRBD2 (6 bases). Germline V gene sequence: CDR1 MNHEY, CDR2 SVGAGI. V was clipped by 7 bases and J by 2 bases, with 10 bases between them. The CDR3 length is 13 residues. The CDR3 nucleotides are TGTGCCAGCATGGCGGGGATCACAGATACGCAGTATTTT. Amino acid sequence: CASMAGITDTQYF.

J is TRBJ2-2 and V is TRBV5-8; 9 nucleotides match TRBD2. Germline V gene lookup returns CDR1 SGHTS and CDR2 YDEGEE. The CDR3 is 15 amino acids. Trimming cost V 7 bases and J 7 bases; bases outside gene matches: 11. The CDR3 region is CASATGTSTIGELFF. CDR3 bases: TGTGCCAGCGCAACCGGGACTAGCACTATCGGGGAGCTGTTTTTT.

V usage is TRBV5-4 and J usage is TRBJ1-1; the D gene is possibly TRBD1 (5 bases). The CDR3 covers 15 residues. The V end lost 4 bases, the J end lost 4 bases, and 17 bases lay between the germline ends. Germline V gives CDR1 SGHNT, CDR2 YYREEE (reference sequence). CDR3 nucleotide sequence: TGTGCCAGCAGCAGCCTGGGCAGGGTATCCACTGAAGCTTTCTTT. Its protein product is CASSSLGRVSTEAFF.

The chain has TRBV7-3 and TRBJ1-5; perhaps TRBD1 as D (6 bases). CDR1 is SGHTA, CDR2 FQGTGA, per germline. The CDR3 runs to 14 residues. Trimming removed 10 bases at V and 0 bases at J, with 13 bases between. CDR3 amino acids: CATSTGGSNQPQHF. CDR3 in DNA: TGTGCCACCTCGACAGGCGGTAGCAATCAGCCCCAGCATTTT.

CDR3 coding DNA: TGTGCCAGCAGCTCCTATACTCGCACTAGCGGGAGGGGAGGCGCAGATACGCAGTATTTT. This codes for CASSSYTRTSGRGGADTQYF. The chain uses TRBV13 and TRBJ2-3, with 13 bases lining up with TRBD2. Germline V gene sequence: CDR1 PRHDT, CDR2 FYEKMQ (reference sequence). With V trimmed by 4 bases and J by 4 bases, 17 bases remained unmatched. CDR3 length equals 20 residues. The entire variable domain, with the rest obtained from reference TRBV13 and TRBJ2-3, is as follows: AAGVIQSPRHLIKEKRETATLKCYPIPRHDTVYWYQQGPGQDPQFLISFYEKMQSDKGSIPDRFSAQQFSDYHSELNMSSLELGDSALYFCASSSYTRTSGRGGADTQYFGPGTRLTVL.

V gene TRBV9 combines with J gene TRBJ1-2, with D maybe TRBD1 (5 bases). CDR1 and CDR2 (germline): SGDLS, YYNGEE. There are 15 residues in the CDR3. V lost 0 bases and J lost 2, with 11 bases in between. This CDR3 reads CASSVDVGLNYGYTF. CDR3 sequence (DNA): TGTGCCAGCAGCGTAGATGTGGGACTAAACTATGGCTACACCTTC.

The chain is built from TRBV24-1 and TRBJ2-1; a weak D match, TRBD1 (5 bases). V dropped 5 bases and J dropped 7 bases, with 14 bases sitting between them. The germline CDR1 and CDR2 sequences are KGHDR and SFDVKD. The CDR3 has 14 residues. The CDR3: CATSVFAQGNEQFF. The CDR3 region has the DNA TGTGCCACCAGTGTCTTCGCCCAGGGAAATGAGCAGTTCTTC.